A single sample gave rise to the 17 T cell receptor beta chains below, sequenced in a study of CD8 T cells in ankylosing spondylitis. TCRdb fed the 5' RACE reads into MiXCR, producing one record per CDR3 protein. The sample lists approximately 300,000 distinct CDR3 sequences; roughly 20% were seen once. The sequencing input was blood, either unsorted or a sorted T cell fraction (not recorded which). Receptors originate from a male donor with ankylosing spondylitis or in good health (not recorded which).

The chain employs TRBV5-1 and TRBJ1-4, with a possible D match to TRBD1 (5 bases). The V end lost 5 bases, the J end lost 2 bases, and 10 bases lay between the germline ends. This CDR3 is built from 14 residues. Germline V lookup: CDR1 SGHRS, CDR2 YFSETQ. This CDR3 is CASRRTSTNEKLFF. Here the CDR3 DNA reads TGCGCCAGCAGGAGGACATCGACTAATGAAAAACTGTTTTTT.

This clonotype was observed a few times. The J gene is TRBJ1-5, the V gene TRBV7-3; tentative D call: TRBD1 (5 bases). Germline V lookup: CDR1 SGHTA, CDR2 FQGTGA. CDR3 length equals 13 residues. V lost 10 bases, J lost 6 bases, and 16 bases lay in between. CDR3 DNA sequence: TGTGCCAACAACGGGGGGGTCGGTCAGCCCCAGCATTTT. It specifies CANNGGVGQPQHF.

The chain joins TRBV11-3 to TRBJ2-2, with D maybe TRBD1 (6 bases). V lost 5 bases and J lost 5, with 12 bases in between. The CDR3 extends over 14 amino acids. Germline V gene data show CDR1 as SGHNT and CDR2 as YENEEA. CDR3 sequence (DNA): TGTGCCAGCAGCCGAGCAGGGGATACCGGGGAGCTGTTTTTT. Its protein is CASSRAGDTGELFF.

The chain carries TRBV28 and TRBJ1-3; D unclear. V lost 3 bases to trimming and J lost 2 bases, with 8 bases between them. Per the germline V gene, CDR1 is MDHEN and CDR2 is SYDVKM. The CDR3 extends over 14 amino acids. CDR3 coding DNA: TGTGCCAGCAGTTTGGGGAGGGCTGGAAACACCATATATTTT. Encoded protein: CASSLGRAGNTIYF.

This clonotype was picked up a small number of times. The CDR3 sequence is CSARPFSGRVDTQYF. The CDR3 region has the DNA TGCAGTGCTAGACCATTCAGCGGGAGGGTGGATACGCAGTATTTT. The chain uses TRBV20-1 and TRBJ2-3, with TRBD2 identical over 10 bases. V shed 2 bases and J 6 bases; nucleotides not matched to a gene: 8. Germline CDR1 DFQATT, CDR2 SNEGSKA (reference sequence). This CDR3 region has 15 residues.

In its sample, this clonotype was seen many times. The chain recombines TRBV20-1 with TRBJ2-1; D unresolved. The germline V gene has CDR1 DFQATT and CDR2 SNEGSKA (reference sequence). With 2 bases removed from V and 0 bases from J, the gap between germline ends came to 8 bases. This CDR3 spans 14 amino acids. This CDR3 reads CSARPSSSYNEQFF. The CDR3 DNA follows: TGCAGTGCTAGACCGTCCAGCTCCTACAATGAGCAGTTCTTC.

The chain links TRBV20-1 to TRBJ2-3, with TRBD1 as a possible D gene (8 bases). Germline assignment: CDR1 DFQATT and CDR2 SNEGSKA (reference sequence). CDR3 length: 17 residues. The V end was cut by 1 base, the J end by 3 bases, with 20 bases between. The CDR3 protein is CSARAGGLAAGTDTQYF. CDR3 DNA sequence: TGCAGTGCTAGAGCAGGGGGCCTAGCGGCGGGGACAGATACGCAGTATTTT.

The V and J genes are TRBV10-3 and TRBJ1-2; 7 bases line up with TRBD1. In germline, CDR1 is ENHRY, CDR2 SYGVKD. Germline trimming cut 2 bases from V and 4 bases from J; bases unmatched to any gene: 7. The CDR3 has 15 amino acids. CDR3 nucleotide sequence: TGTGCCATCAGTGAGCGGACAGGCTCGGGCTATGGCTACACCTTC. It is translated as CAISERTGSGYGYTF.

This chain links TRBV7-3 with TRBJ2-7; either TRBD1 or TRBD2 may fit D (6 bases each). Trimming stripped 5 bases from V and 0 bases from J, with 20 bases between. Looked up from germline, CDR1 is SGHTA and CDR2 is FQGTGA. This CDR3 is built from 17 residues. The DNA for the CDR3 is TGTGCCAGCAGCCGATTCGAACATTGGGGGGCCTCCTACGAGCAGTACGTC. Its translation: CASSRFEHWGASYEQYV.

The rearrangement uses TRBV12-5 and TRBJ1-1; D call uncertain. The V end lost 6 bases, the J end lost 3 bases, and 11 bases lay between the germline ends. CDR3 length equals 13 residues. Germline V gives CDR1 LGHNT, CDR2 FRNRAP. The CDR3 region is CASGADGHTEAFF. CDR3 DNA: TGTGCTAGTGGGGCGGACGGCCACACTGAAGCTTTCTTT. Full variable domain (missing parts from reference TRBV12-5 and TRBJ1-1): DARVTQTPRHKVTEMGQEVTMRCQPILGHNTVFWYRQTMMQGLELLAYFRNRAPLDDSGMPKDRFSAEMPDATLATLKIQPSEPRDSAVYFCASGADGHTEAFFGQGTRLTVV.

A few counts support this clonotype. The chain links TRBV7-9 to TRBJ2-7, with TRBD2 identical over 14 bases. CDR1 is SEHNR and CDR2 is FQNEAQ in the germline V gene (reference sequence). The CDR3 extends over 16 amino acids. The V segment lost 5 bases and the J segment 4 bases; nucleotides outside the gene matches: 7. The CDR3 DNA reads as TGTGCCAGCAGCCCACCAGGGACTAGCGGGAGTTACGAGCAGTACGTC. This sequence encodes CASSPPGTSGSYEQYV.

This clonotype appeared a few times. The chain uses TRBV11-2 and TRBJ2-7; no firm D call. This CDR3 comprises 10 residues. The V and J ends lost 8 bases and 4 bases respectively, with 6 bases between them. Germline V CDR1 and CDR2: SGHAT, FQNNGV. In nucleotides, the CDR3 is TGTGCCAGCGCCGGATACGAGCAGTACGTC. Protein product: CASAGYEQYV.

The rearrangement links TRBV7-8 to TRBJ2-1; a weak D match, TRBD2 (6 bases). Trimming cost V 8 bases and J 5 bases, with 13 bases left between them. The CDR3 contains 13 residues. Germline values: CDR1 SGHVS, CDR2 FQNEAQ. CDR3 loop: CASSGTGDNEQFF. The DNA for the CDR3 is TGTGCCAGCTCGGGGACTGGGGACAATGAGCAGTTCTTC. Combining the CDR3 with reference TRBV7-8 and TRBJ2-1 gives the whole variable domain GAGVSQSPRYKVAKRGQDVALRCDPISGHVSLFWYQQALGQGPEFLTYFQNEAQLDKSGLPSDRFFAERPEGSVSTLKIQRTQQEDSAVYLCASSGTGDNEQFFGPGTRLTVL.

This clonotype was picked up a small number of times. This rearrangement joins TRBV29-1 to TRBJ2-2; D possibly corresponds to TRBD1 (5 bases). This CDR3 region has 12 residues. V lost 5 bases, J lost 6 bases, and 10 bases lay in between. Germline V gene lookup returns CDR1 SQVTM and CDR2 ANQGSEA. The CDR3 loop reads CSVMGQAGELFF. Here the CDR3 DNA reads TGCAGCGTTATGGGGCAGGCCGGGGAGCTGTTTTTT.

The CDR3 DNA reads as TGTGCCAGCAGTTTCCGCCACTCAGCGGGGGATCCCGGGGCCGATTTCTTC. Its translation: CASSFRHSAGDPGADFF. The chain is built from TRBV28 and TRBJ2-1, with 8 bases fitting TRBD2. Trimming removed 3 bases from V and 16 bases from J; junction bases left unmatched: 23. This CDR3 contains 17 residues. Germline CDR1 MDHEN, CDR2 SYDVKM.

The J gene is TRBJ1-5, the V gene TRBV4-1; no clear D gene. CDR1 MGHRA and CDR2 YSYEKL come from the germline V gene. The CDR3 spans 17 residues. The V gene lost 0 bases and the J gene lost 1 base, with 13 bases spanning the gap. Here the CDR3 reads CASSQDSVGYSNQPQHF. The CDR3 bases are TGCGCCAGCAGCCAAGATAGTGTGGGGTACAGCAATCAGCCCCAGCATTTT.

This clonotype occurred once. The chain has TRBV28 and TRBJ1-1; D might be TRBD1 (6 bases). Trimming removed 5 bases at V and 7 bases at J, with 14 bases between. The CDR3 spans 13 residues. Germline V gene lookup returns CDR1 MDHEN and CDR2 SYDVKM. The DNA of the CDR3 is TGTGCCAGCAGTACCACAGGACAGTTTGAAGCTTTCTTT. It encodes CASSTTGQFEAFF.